This T cell receptor beta chain was obtained from a study of T cell responses to AZD1222 COVID-19 vaccine. Assay used: immunoSEQ multiplex PCR; TCRdb lists only in-frame clones, some missing. The sample lists 130,000 to 150,000 clones, approximately 86% seen once, with 5% to 5.5% in the top ten. To note about this clone: Its antigen is as yet unknown.

CDR1 is MGHDK, CDR2 SYGVNS, per germline. The germline V and J ends were trimmed by 1 base and 4 bases, with 7 bases remaining between them. The CDR3 is made up of 14 amino acids. Study-level results: Donors skewed white British and female; clonal diversity was possibly underestimated. Spike-specific TCRs gained breadth and depth after people received two AZD1222 doses.

The sequencing here drew on peripheral blood, taken 28 days after the second dose of the MenACWY control vaccine. This TCR derives from an adult who received the MenACWY meningococcal vaccine as a control. The V and J genes are TRBV25-1 and TRBJ2-2; D not resolved. The CDR3 DNA follows: TGTGCCAGCAGTGAATGGGGAAGCACCGGGGAGCTGTTTTTT. This sequence encodes CASSEWGSTGELFF.